What follows are 27 T cell receptor beta chains derived from one specimen sequenced in a study of T cell clonotyping in hematopoietic cell transplantation. This table comes from immunoSEQ multiplex PCR, and its TCRdb copy is limited to in-frame clones, with some not included. The repertoire has 11,000 to 15,000 clones, under 90% of them found once; the top ten carry roughly 13%. The sequencing used PBMCs, collected 100 days after allogeneic stem cell transplant. These receptors all come from a male patient aged 50 to 59 who had an allogeneic stem cell transplant from an unrelated donor, so T cells may come from the graft donor. Some clones in this sample may be carry-over from other donors' samples.

The V and J genes are TRBV7-8 and TRBJ2-1; D ambiguous. Trimming removed 0 bases from V and 0 bases from J, with 9 bases in between. Germline V gene sequence: CDR1 SGHVS, CDR2 FQNEAQ. CDR3 size: 16 residues. This CDR3 reads CASSLAHGSSYNEQFF. The CDR3 bases are TGTGCCAGCAGCTTAGCCCACGGCAGCTCCTACAATGAGCAGTTCTTC.

This chain joins TRBV10-1 and TRBJ2-3; weak D call: TRBD2 (5 bases). The V gene's germline CDR1 is WNHNN and CDR2 SYGVQD (reference sequence). The V and J ends lost 5 bases and 2 bases respectively, with 8 bases between them. The CDR3 covers 13 residues. The CDR3 DNA reads as TGCGCCAGCAGTCAGCGGTCCACAGATACGCAGTATTTT. This codes for CASSQRSTDTQYF.

The chain employs TRBV2 and TRBJ1-1; D gene unclear. With 6 bases removed from V and 7 bases from J, the gap between germline ends came to 12 bases. The CDR3 totals 12 residues. Germline CDR1 reads SNHLY; CDR2 reads FYNNEI. The CDR3 region has the DNA TGTGCCAGCAGCCAAATGGGGTTTGAAGCTTTCTTT. Residues: CASSQMGFEAFF. Full variable domain (rest looked up from reference TRBV2 and TRBJ1-1): EPEVTQTPSHQVTQMGQEVILRCVPISNHLYFYWYRQILGQKVEFLVSFYNNEISEKSEIFDDQFSVERPDGSNFTLKIRSTKLEDSAMYFCASSQMGFEAFFGQGTRLTVV.

This clone has only one observation. This chain joins TRBV10-3 and TRBJ2-3, with TRBD1 as a possible D gene (6 bases). The CDR3 length is 15 residues. V was trimmed by 8 bases and J by 4 bases, leaving 19 bases between them. The V gene's germline CDR1 is ENHRY and CDR2 SYGVKD. The CDR3 coding sequence is TGTGCCATCTCCCTCAGGGCAGGGGCGTCAGATACGCAGTATTTT. Translating it yields CAISLRAGASDTQYF.

This clone has only one observation. The CDR3 loop reads CASRQGAGNYGYTF. Here the CDR3 DNA reads TGTGCCAGCAGACAGGGGGCGGGGAACTATGGCTACACCTTC. V gene TRBV6-1 combines with J gene TRBJ1-2, with 9 positions matching TRBD1. V trimming: 6 bases; J trimming: 2 bases; junction bases outside the gene matches: 4. Germline V gene sequence: CDR1 MNHNS, CDR2 SASEGT. This CDR3 has 14 residues.

The V gene is TRBV15, the J gene TRBJ2-3, with D maybe TRBD2 (5 bases). Germline CDR1 LNHNV, CDR2 YYDKDF (reference sequence). Trimming removed 3 bases from V and 6 bases from J, with 10 bases in between. This CDR3 is 13 amino acids long. CDR3 DNA sequence: TGTGCCACCAGCAGGGAGGTCGTCGATACGCAGTATTTT. This codes for CATSREVVDTQYF.

The chain couples TRBV30 to TRBJ2-6; tentatively, D is TRBD1 (6 bases). Germline values: CDR1 GTSNPN, CDR2 SVGIG (reference sequence). Deletions cut 3 bases from V and 2 bases from J, with 14 bases between. CDR3 length: 16 residues. The CDR3 protein is CAWSDGWGPGANVLTF. For the CDR3, the DNA is TGTGCCTGGAGCGATGGGTGGGGGCCTGGGGCCAACGTCCTGACTTTC.

The chain recombines TRBV28 with TRBJ2-2; 9 bases line up with TRBD1. The CDR3 is 15 amino acids. Germline lookup yields CDR1 MDHEN and CDR2 SYDVKM. V dropped 7 bases and J dropped 5; count of bases not matched to a gene: 8. The CDR3 spells CASTLSGTGTGELFF. For the CDR3, the DNA is TGTGCCAGCACATTATCCGGGACAGGGACCGGGGAGCTGTTTTTT. Drawing the rest from reference TRBV28 and TRBJ2-2, the complete variable domain is DVKVTQSSRYLVKRTGEKVFLECVQDMDHENMFWYRQDPGLGLRLIYFSYDVKMKEKGDIPEGYSVSREKKERFSLILESASTNQTSMYLCASTLSGTGTGELFFGEGSRLTVL.

The chain combines TRBV30 with TRBJ2-7; D is ambiguous. Trimming stripped 0 bases from V and 1 base from J, with 4 bases between. CDR3 size: 12 residues. Germline lookup yields CDR1 GTSNPN and CDR2 SVGIG (reference sequence). CDR3 sequence reads: CAWSVGSYEQYF. Written as DNA, the CDR3 is TGTGCCTGGAGTGTGGGATCCTACGAGCAGTACTTC.

In this sample, this clone turned up once. This chain connects TRBV21-1 to TRBJ1-1. TRBV21-1 is marked as a pseudogene. This CDR3 contains 17 residues. For the CDR3, the DNA is TGTGCCAGCAGCAAACTCTTCCCGCCTCCATTAGCTGTTGAAGCTTTCTTT. It yields the protein CASSKLFPPPLAVEAFF.

This chain joins TRBV5-6 and TRBJ1-5; possible D gene TRBD1, 6 bases. Trimming removed 4 bases at V and 3 bases at J, with 11 bases between. Germline-derived CDR1 and CDR2 are SGHDT and YYEEEE. CDR3 size: 14 residues. Here the CDR3 DNA reads TGTGCCAGCAGCCTCGGACAGCACAATCAGCCCCAGCATTTT. Its protein is CASSLGQHNQPQHF.

This clone was seen only once. This chain joins TRBV5-1 and TRBJ2-5; 9 bases are a match to TRBD2. The CDR3 covers 15 residues. The trim removed 1 base at V and 3 bases at J, leaving 4 bases unmatched. Germline assignment: CDR1 SGHRS and CDR2 YFSETQ. The CDR3 nucleotides read TGCGCCAGCAGCTTGTTGGCTAGCGGGAAAGAGACCCAGTACTTC. Protein product: CASSLLASGKETQYF.

The chain links TRBV6-5 to TRBJ1-2; maybe TRBD1 (5 bases). This CDR3 is 13 amino acids long. Germline V lookup: CDR1 MNHEY, CDR2 SVGAGI. The V and J ends lost 5 bases and 6 bases respectively, with 13 bases between them. CDR3 residues: CASSPGRWDGYTF. The DNA for the CDR3 is TGTGCCAGCAGTCCGGGACGGTGGGATGGCTACACCTTC.

The chain carries TRBV9 and TRBJ1-1; 7 nucleotides align to TRBD1. The CDR3 runs to 14 residues. Germline CDR1 SGDLS, CDR2 YYNGEE. V lost 3 bases to trimming and J lost 5 bases; unmatched junction nucleotides: 7. The CDR3 DNA sequence: TGTGCCAGCAGCGGTCAGGGGGGGAGTACTGAAGCTTTCTTT. Translating gives CASSGQGGSTEAFF.

The rearrangement joins TRBV5-5 to TRBJ1-1; D remains ambiguous. CDR1 is SGHKS and CDR2 is YYEKEE in the germline V gene (reference sequence). The CDR3 consists of 13 residues. V was pared by 0 bases and J by 9 bases, with 12 bases between. The CDR3 DNA sequence: TGTGCCAGCAGCTTGGAGCCGGGGAAAAAAGCTTTCTTT. This codes for CASSLEPGKKAFF.

The J gene is TRBJ2-1, the V gene TRBV9; TRBD2 might be the D (7 bases). V lost 0 bases to trimming and J lost 6 bases, with 13 bases between them. From germline, CDR1 is SGDLS and CDR2 YYNGEE. The CDR3 covers 15 residues. The CDR3 sequence: CASSVEGGEVNEQFF. The DNA for the CDR3 is TGTGCCAGCAGCGTAGAAGGGGGGGAGGTCAATGAGCAGTTCTTC.

In its sample, this clone was seen a few times. CDR3 sequence (DNA): TGTGCCAGCAGCCCGCGGGACGGTCAGATGAACACTGAAGCTTTCTTT. This sequence encodes CASSPRDGQMNTEAFF. V usage is TRBV7-9 and J usage is TRBJ1-1, with a possible D match to TRBD1 (5 bases). Germline CDR1 is SEHNR and CDR2 is FQNEAQ (reference sequence). The V end was cut by 5 bases, the J end by 0 bases, with 16 bases between. The CDR3 length is 16 residues.

The chain joins TRBV6-5 to TRBJ2-5; tentative D call: TRBD2 (5 bases). This CDR3 contains 11 residues. Germline V CDR1 and CDR2: MNHEY, SVGAGI. V shed 2 bases and J shed 7 bases, with 5 bases lying between them. CDR3: CASSYEGTQYF. The CDR3 DNA follows: TGTGCCAGCAGTTACGAGGGGACCCAGTACTTC.

This clone was seen a single time. The genes are TRBV5-1 and TRBJ2-1, with 7 bases matching TRBD2. This CDR3 has 16 residues. Germline V lookup: CDR1 SGHRS, CDR2 YFSETQ. Trimming cost V 0 bases and J 3 bases; bases outside gene matches: 6. CDR3 nucleotides: TGCGCCAGCAGCTTGGGCCCAGCGGGAATCTACAATGAGCAGTTCTTC. Its protein is CASSLGPAGIYNEQFF. The complete variable domain, with remaining parts taken from reference TRBV5-1 and TRBJ2-1, reads KAGVTQTPRYLIKTRGQQVTLSCSPISGHRSVSWYQQTPGQGLQFLFEYFSETQRNKGNFPGRFSGRQFSNSRSEMNVSTLELGDSALYLCASSLGPAGIYNEQFFGPGTRLTVL.

V gene TRBV6-5 combines with J gene TRBJ2-1; 7 nucleotides agree with TRBD2. Germline values: CDR1 MNHEY, CDR2 SVGAGI. The CDR3 is made up of 14 amino acids. The trim removed 5 bases at V and 4 bases at J, leaving 5 bases unmatched. CDR3 sequence reads: CASSKRGVYNEQFF. CDR3 coding DNA: TGTGCCAGCAGTAAACGGGGGGTTTACAATGAGCAGTTCTTC.

The chain couples TRBV2 to TRBJ1-5, with 7 bases identical to TRBD1. The CDR3 spans 15 residues. Trimming cost V 5 bases and J 1 base; bases outside gene matches: 5. CDR1 and CDR2 from the germline V gene are SNHLY and FYNNEI. The CDR3 reads CASSNRGPSNQPQHF. The CDR3 DNA sequence: TGTGCCAGCAGTAACAGGGGCCCAAGCAATCAGCCCCAGCATTTT.

The chain couples TRBV6-5 to TRBJ1-1; D not certain. The CDR3 is 13 residues long. Germline-derived CDR1 and CDR2 are MNHEY and SVGAGI. Deletions cut 4 bases from V and 0 bases from J, with 6 bases between. The CDR3 nucleotides are TGTGCCAGCAGTTTAGGGATGAACACTGAAGCTTTCTTT. Its protein product is CASSLGMNTEAFF.

This clone was recorded once. The V and J genes are TRBV5-1 and TRBJ1-3, with a possible D match to TRBD1 (5 bases). The germline CDR1 and CDR2 sequences are SGHRS and YFSETQ. The CDR3 consists of 14 residues. The V and J ends lost 4 bases and 1 base respectively, with 9 bases between them. The DNA for the CDR3 is TGCGCCAGCAGCGTGCAGGGATCTGGAAACACCATATATTTT. The encoded protein is CASSVQGSGNTIYF.

The chain has TRBV13 and TRBJ1-2, with D possibly TRBD1 on 5 matching bases. With 4 bases removed from V and 4 bases from J, the gap between germline ends came to 19 bases. Germline CDR1 and CDR2: PRHDT and FYEKMQ (reference sequence). CDR3 length: 16 amino acids. CDR3 DNA sequence: TGTGCCAGCAGCTCCCGGGACGGAATAACGGGCTATGGCTACACCTTC. It translates to CASSSRDGITGYGYTF. Full variable domain (rest looked up from reference TRBV13 and TRBJ1-2): AAGVIQSPRHLIKEKRETATLKCYPIPRHDTVYWYQQGPGQDPQFLISFYEKMQSDKGSIPDRFSAQQFSDYHSELNMSSLELGDSALYFCASSSRDGITGYGYTFGSGTRLTVV.

V and J are TRBV7-6 and TRBJ1-2, with D perhaps matching TRBD1 (6 bases). V lost 5 bases, J lost 7 bases, and 11 bases lay in between. This CDR3 spans 12 amino acids. Germline V gene sequence: CDR1 SGHVS, CDR2 FNYEAQ. In DNA, the CDR3 is TGTGCCAGCAGCGCCGTCAGGGGTGGCTACACCTTC. Translating it yields CASSAVRGGYTF.

Only a few counts were recorded for this clone. The V gene is TRBV2, the J gene TRBJ2-2; maybe TRBD2 (5 bases). The length of the CDR3 is 12 residues. The V end lost 5 bases, the J end lost 7 bases, and 8 bases lay between the germline ends. Germline CDR1 reads SNHLY; CDR2 reads FYNNEI. CDR3 protein: CASSSGFGELFF. In DNA, the CDR3 is TGTGCCAGCAGTTCGGGGTTCGGGGAGCTGTTTTTT.

This clone was counted a few times. The chain couples TRBV7-2 to TRBJ1-5; D gene uncertain. The V gene lost 4 bases and the J gene lost 2 bases, with 12 bases spanning the gap. This CDR3 comprises 15 residues. Per the germline V gene, CDR1 is SGHTA and CDR2 is FQGNSA. The CDR3 spells CASSSAGVGNQPQHF. CDR3 in DNA: TGTGCCAGCAGCTCAGCCGGGGTAGGCAATCAGCCCCAGCATTTT.